This TCR beta chain was found in a study of molecular identifiers for immune sequencing clone quantification. Regarding the study as a whole: Spiked Jurkat TCR RNA from one cell was reportedly detectable among under 1.2 million naive cells. In naive cells, clones above 20 RNA copies held under 1% of molecules, whereas in effector cells they held over 98%.

Losses at the gene ends were 8 bases for V and 5 bases for J; bases not matched to a gene: 14. Germline V lookup: CDR1 SGHTA, CDR2 FQGNSA. The CDR3 has 15 residues. Each CDR3 protein gets one entry after TCRdb re-called the PCR reads with MiXCR. Found here are some 100,000 distinct CDR3 sequences, 19% of them singletons; the top ten hold around 0.88%. This clonotype was observed a handful of times. Antigen unknown. Sequencing used naive CD8+ T cells from blood, with Jurkat cell RNA spiked in. Subset: FACS-sorted CD8+CD4-CCR7+CD45RA+ naive T cells. The TCR was taken from a human donor in good health. Some libraries in this study had Jurkat cell RNA spiked in. This chain joins TRBV7-2 and TRBJ2-5; 7 bases match TRBD1. CDR3 amino acids: CASETLGGASETQYF. CDR3 nucleotides: TGTGCCAGCGAAACCTTAGGGGGCGCGTCTGAGACCCAGTACTTC.